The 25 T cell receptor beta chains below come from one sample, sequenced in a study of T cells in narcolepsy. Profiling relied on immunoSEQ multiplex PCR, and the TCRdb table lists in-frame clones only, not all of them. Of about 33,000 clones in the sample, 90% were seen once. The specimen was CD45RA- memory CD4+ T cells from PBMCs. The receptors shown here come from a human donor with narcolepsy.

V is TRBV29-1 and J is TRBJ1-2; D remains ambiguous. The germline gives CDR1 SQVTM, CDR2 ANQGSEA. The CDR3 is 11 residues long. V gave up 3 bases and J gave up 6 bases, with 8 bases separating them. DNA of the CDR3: TGCAGCGTTGACTCGGGGAATGGCTACACCTTC. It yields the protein CSVDSGNGYTF.

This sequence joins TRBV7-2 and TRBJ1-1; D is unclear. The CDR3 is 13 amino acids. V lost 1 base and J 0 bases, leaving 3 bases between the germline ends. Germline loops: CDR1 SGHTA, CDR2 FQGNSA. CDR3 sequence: CASSLGMNTEAFF. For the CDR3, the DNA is TGTGCCAGCAGCTTAGGTATGAACACTGAAGCTTTCTTT.

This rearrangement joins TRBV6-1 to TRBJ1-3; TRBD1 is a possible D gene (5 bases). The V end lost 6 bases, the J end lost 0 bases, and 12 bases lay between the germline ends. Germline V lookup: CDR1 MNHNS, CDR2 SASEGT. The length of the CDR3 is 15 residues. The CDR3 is CASRGGASSGNTIYF. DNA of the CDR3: TGTGCCAGCAGGGGAGGGGCGAGCTCTGGAAACACCATATATTTT.

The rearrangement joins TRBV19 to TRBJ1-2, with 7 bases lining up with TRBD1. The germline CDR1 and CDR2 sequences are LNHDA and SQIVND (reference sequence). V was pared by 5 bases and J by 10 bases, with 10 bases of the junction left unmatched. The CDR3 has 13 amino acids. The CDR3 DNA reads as TGTGCCAGTAGTGTTGGGACAGCGCGTTACTACACCTTC. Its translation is CASSVGTARYYTF.

CDR3 in amino acids: CSARDYETQYF. The CDR3 region has the DNA TGCAGTGCTAGAGATTATGAGACCCAGTACTTC. This chain uses TRBV20-1 with TRBJ2-5, with no clear D. V shed 0 bases and J shed 5 bases, with 4 bases lying between them. CDR1 is DFQATT and CDR2 is SNEGSKA in the germline V gene (reference sequence). The CDR3 runs to 11 residues.

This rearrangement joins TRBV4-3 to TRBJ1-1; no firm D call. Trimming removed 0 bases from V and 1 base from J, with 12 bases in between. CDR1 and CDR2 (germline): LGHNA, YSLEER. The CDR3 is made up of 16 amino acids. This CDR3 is CASSQESTVANTEAFF. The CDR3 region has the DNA TGCGCCAGCAGCCAAGAATCCACAGTAGCGAACACTGAAGCTTTCTTT.

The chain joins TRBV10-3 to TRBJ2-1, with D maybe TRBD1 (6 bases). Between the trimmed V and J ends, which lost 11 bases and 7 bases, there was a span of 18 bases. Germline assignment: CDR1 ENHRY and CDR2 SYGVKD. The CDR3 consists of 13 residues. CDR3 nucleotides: TGTGCCTCCCTTCCGGACAGCCGAAATGAGCAGTTCTTC. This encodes CASLPDSRNEQFF.

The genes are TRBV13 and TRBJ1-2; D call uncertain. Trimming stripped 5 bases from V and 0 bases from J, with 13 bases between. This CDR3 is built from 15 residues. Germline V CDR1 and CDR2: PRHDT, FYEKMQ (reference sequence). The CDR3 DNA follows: TGTGCCAGCAGCCTGTTCCCCCCCACTAACTATGGCTACACCTTC. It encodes CASSLFPPTNYGYTF.

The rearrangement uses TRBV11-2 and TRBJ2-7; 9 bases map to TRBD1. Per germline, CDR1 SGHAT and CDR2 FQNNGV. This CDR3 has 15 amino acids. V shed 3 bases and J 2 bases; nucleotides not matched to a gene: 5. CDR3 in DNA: TGTGCCAGCAGCTTGACCGGGACAGGGCCCTACGAGCAGTACTTC. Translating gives CASSLTGTGPYEQYF.

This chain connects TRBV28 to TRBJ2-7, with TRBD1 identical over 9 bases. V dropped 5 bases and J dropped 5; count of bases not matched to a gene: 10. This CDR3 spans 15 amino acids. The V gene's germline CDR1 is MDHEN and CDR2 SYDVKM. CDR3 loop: CASSPPGQGRNEQYF. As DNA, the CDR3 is TGTGCCAGCAGTCCTCCGGGACAGGGTCGCAACGAGCAGTACTTC.

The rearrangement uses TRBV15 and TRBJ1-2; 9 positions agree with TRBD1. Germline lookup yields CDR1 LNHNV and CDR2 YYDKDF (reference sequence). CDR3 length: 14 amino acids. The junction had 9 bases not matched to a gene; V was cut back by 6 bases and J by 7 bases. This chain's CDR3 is CATRASGQGSGYTF. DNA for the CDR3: TGTGCCACCAGGGCGTCGGGACAGGGTTCTGGCTACACCTTC.

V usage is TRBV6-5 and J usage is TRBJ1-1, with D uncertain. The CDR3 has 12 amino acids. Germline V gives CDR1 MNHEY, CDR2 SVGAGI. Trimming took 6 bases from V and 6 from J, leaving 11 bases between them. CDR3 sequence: CASRLRAAEAFF. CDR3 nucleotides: TGTGCCAGCAGGCTGAGGGCGGCTGAAGCTTTCTTT.

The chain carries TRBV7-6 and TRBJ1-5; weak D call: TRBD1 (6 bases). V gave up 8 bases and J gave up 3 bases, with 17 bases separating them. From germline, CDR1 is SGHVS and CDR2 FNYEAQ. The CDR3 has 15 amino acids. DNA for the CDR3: TGTGCCAGCTCACTAGGGGGGGGACTCAATCAGCCCCAGCATTTT. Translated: CASSLGGGLNQPQHF.

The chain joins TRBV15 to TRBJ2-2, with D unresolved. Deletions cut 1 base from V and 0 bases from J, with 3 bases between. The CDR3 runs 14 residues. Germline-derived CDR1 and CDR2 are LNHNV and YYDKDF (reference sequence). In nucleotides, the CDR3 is TGTGCCACCAGCAGAGGTGCGAACACCGGGGAGCTGTTTTTT. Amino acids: CATSRGANTGELFF.

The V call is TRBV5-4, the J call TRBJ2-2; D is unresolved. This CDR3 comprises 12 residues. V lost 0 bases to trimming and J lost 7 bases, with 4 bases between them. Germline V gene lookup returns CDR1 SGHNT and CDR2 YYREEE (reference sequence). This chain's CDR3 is CASSLDIGELFF. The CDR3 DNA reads TGTGCCAGCAGCTTGGACATCGGGGAGCTGTTTTTT.

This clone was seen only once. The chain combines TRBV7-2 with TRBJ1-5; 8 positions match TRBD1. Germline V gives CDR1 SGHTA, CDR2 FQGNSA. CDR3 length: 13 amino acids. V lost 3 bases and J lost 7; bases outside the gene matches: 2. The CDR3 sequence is CASSFYRGQPQHF. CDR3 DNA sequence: TGTGCCAGCAGCTTCTACAGGGGGCAGCCCCAGCATTTT.

DNA of the CDR3: TGTGCCAGCAGCCCCGGGATCTATAATTCACCCCTCCACTTT. This sequence encodes CASSPGIYNSPLHF. The chain joins TRBV6-5 to TRBJ1-6; D not resolved. This CDR3 spans 14 amino acids. CDR1 and CDR2 (germline): MNHEY, SVGAGI. Trimming left V 6 bases short and J 3 bases short, with 9 bases between.

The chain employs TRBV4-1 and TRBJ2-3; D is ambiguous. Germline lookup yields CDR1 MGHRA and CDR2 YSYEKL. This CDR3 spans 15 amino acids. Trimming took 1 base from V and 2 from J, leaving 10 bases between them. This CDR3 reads CASSQAPSFTDTQYF. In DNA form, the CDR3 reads TGCGCCAGCAGCCAAGCCCCTAGTTTCACAGATACGCAGTATTTT.

The CDR3 DNA is TGTGCCAGCAGTTCCTACGACAGGAGTAATGAAAAACTGTTTTTT. This encodes CASSSYDRSNEKLFF. The chain is built from TRBV28 and TRBJ1-4; the D gene is possibly TRBD1 (6 bases). V was shortened by 4 bases and J by 4 bases, with 13 bases between the two germline ends. The CDR3 spans 15 residues. Per germline, CDR1 MDHEN and CDR2 SYDVKM.

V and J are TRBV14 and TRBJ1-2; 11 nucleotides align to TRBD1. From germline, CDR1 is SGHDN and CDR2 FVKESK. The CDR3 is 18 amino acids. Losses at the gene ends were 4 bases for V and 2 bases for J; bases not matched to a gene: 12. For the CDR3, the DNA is TGTGCCAGCAGCCCGGACAGGGGGCTTTCTCCTTTAAACTATGGCTACACCTTC. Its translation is CASSPDRGLSPLNYGYTF.

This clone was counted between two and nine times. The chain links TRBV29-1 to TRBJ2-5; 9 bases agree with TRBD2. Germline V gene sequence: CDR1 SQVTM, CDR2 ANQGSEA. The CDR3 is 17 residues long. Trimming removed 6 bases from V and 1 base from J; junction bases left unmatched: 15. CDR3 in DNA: TGCAGCGTCGACCTTGACTGGCTAGCGGGGTCCCAAGAGACCCAGTACTTC. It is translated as CSVDLDWLAGSQETQYF.

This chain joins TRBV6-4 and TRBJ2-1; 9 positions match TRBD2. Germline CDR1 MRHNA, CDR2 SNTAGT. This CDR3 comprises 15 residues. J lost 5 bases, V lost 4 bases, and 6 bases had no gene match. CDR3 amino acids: CASSVWLAGNNEQFF. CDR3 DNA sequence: TGTGCCAGCAGTGTCTGGCTAGCGGGGAACAATGAGCAGTTCTTC.

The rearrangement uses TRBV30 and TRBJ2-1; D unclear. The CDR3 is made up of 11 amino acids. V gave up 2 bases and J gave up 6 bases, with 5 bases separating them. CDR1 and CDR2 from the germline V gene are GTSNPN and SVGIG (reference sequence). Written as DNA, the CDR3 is TGTGCCTGGAGTCCCCGCAATGAGCAGTTCTTC. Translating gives CAWSPRNEQFF.

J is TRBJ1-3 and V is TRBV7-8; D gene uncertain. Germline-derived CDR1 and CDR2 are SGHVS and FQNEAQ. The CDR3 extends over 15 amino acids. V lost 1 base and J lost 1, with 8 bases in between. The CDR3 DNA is TGTGCCAGCAGCTTAGTCGCTGGTTCTGGAAACACCATATATTTT. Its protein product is CASSLVAGSGNTIYF. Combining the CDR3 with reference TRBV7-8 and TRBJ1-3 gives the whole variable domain GAGVSQSPRYKVAKRGQDVALRCDPISGHVSLFWYQQALGQGPEFLTYFQNEAQLDKSGLPSDRFFAERPEGSVSTLKIQRTQQEDSAVYLCASSLVAGSGNTIYFGEGSWLTVV.

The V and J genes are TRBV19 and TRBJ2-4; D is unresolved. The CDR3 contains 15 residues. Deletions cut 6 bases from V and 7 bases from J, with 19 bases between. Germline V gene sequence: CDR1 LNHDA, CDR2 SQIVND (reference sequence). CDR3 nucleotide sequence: TGTGCCAGTAGCCTGATAGTGGGGAATCTGAACATTCAGTACTTC. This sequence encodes CASSLIVGNLNIQYF.